Below, 32 T cell receptor beta chains from the same sample are listed, as sequenced in a study of T cells after somatic rescue of genetic block. This table comes from immunoSEQ multiplex PCR, and its TCRdb copy is limited to in-frame clones, with some not included. The table lists about 110,000 clones, under 95% of them singletons. The specimen was peripheral blood mononuclear cells (PBMCs). These receptor sequences come from a woman younger than 35.

The rearrangement uses TRBV7-9 and TRBJ1-2, with 7 bases identical to TRBD1. J was trimmed by 6 bases and V by 7 bases; bases with no gene match: 11. The CDR3 runs 14 residues. Per the germline V gene, CDR1 is SEHNR and CDR2 is FQNEAQ (reference sequence). CDR3 nucleotide sequence: TGTGCCAGCACTTATATAGACAGGGAAAATGGCTACACCTTC. This gives the protein CASTYIDRENGYTF. The whole variable domain, filled in from reference TRBV7-9 and TRBJ1-2, reads DTGVSQNPRHKITKRGQNVTFRCDPISEHNRLYWYRQTLGQGPEFLTYFQNEAQLEKSRLLSDRFSAERPKGSFSTLEIQRTEQGDSAMYLCASTYIDRENGYTFGSGTRLTVV.

The J gene is TRBJ1-4, the V gene TRBV4-3; TRBD1 matches at 7 bases. The CDR3 spans 14 residues. Germline assignment: CDR1 LGHNA and CDR2 YSLEER. With V trimmed by 1 base and J by 8 bases, 4 bases remained unmatched. The CDR3 loop reads CASSQGQGEEKLFF. CDR3 bases: TGCGCCAGCAGCCAAGGACAGGGTGAGGAAAAACTGTTTTTT.

The chain employs TRBV7-2 and TRBJ2-5; D gene uncertain. The CDR3 has 14 residues. CDR1 is SGHTA and CDR2 is FQGNSA in the germline V gene. Trimming pared 8 bases from V and 1 base from J, leaving 14 bases between. CDR3 amino acids: CASRPVGFQETQYF. For the CDR3, the DNA is TGTGCCAGCCGCCCCGTGGGGTTCCAAGAGACCCAGTACTTC.

The rearrangement links TRBV30 to TRBJ1-1; D is undetermined. The CDR3 covers 11 residues. Between the trimmed V and J ends, which lost 5 bases and 5 bases, there was a span of 9 bases. Germline V gives CDR1 GTSNPN, CDR2 SVGIG (reference sequence). The CDR3 bases are TGTGCCTGGGGGATTGAGACTGAAGCTTTCTTT. Translating it yields CAWGIETEAFF.

The chain carries TRBV7-2 and TRBJ1-2; 8 bases fit TRBD1. The CDR3 is 14 residues long. CDR1 SGHTA and CDR2 FQGNSA come from the germline V gene. With 6 bases clipped from V and 8 bases from J, the junction kept 11 bases outside the gene matches. Written as DNA, the CDR3 is TGTGCCAGCAGGTCAGACAGGGGTTCCGACGGCTACACCTTC. As protein: CASRSDRGSDGYTF.

The CDR3 sequence is CASSVAAAGGAVYGYTF. Here the CDR3 DNA reads TGTGCCAGCAGCGTAGCTGCGGCAGGGGGCGCGGTCTATGGCTACACCTTC. This chain connects TRBV9 to TRBJ1-2, with 8 bases fitting TRBD1. The CDR3 sequence is 17 residues long. Germline CDR1 and CDR2: SGDLS and YYNGEE. The junction had 11 bases not matched to a gene; V was cut back by 0 bases and J by 4 bases.

This chain connects TRBV9 to TRBJ2-1; TRBD2 agrees at 8 bases. This CDR3 is 15 amino acids long. Germline values: CDR1 SGDLS, CDR2 YYNGEE. The trim removed 2 bases at V and 5 bases at J, leaving 6 bases unmatched. CDR3 nucleotides: TGTGCCAGCAGCGTCGGCGGGGGGTTGAACAATGAGCAGTTCTTC. This translates into CASSVGGGLNNEQFF.

The chain has TRBV6-5 and TRBJ2-7; D possibly corresponds to TRBD2 (6 bases). The CDR3 is 13 amino acids. The germline CDR1 and CDR2 sequences are MNHEY and SVGAGI. With 5 bases removed from V and 3 bases from J, the gap between germline ends came to 11 bases. The CDR3 spells CASSRPSDYEQYF. CDR3 bases: TGTGCCAGCAGTCGTCCTAGCGACTACGAGCAGTACTTC.

The rearrangement uses TRBV5-6 and TRBJ1-2, with a tentative D call TRBD1 (5 bases). V was cut by 1 base and J by 4 bases, with 23 bases left in between. CDR1 is SGHDT, CDR2 YYEEEE, per germline. This CDR3 comprises 18 residues. The CDR3: CASSLSGQGGSPAYGYTF. Here the CDR3 DNA reads TGTGCCAGCAGCTTGAGCGGGCAGGGCGGTTCGCCGGCCTATGGCTACACCTTC. The whole variable domain, remainder taken from reference TRBV5-6 and TRBJ1-2, is DAGVTQSPTHLIKTRGQQVTLRCSPKSGHDTVSWYQQALGQGPQFIFQYYEEEERQRGNFPDRFSGHQFPNYSSELNVNALLLGDSALYLCASSLSGQGGSPAYGYTFGSGTRLTVV.

The V gene is TRBV29-1, the J gene TRBJ1-2; perhaps TRBD1 as D (6 bases). Germline V gene sequence: CDR1 SQVTM, CDR2 ANQGSEA. CDR3 length: 15 amino acids. Trimming removed 2 bases at V and 2 bases at J, with 15 bases between. The CDR3 region is CSVEPRAGANYGYTF. CDR3 nucleotides: TGCAGCGTTGAACCGCGGGCAGGGGCCAACTATGGCTACACCTTC.

The table lists this clone with a count of one. V is TRBV10-3 and J is TRBJ2-5; 8 bases align to TRBD2. The junction had 3 bases not matched to a gene; V was cut back by 4 bases and J by 5 bases. The CDR3 totals 13 residues. Germline V gene sequence: CDR1 ENHRY, CDR2 SYGVKD. The CDR3 nucleotides read TGTGCCATCAGTGGGGGACTAGGTGAGACCCAGTACTTC. Translating gives CAISGGLGETQYF.

J is TRBJ1-2 and V is TRBV5-6; weak D call: TRBD1 (6 bases). Trimming pared 4 bases from V and 7 bases from J, leaving 11 bases between. Germline V gene data show CDR1 as SGHDT and CDR2 as YYEEEE. The CDR3 runs to 12 residues. The CDR3 nucleotides read TGTGCCAGCAGCGTACAGGGAGGTGGCTACACCTTC. It yields the protein CASSVQGGGYTF. Full variable domain (missing parts from reference TRBV5-6 and TRBJ1-2): DAGVTQSPTHLIKTRGQQVTLRCSPKSGHDTVSWYQQALGQGPQFIFQYYEEEERQRGNFPDRFSGHQFPNYSSELNVNALLLGDSALYLCASSVQGGGYTFGSGTRLTVV.

This clone occurred once. Here the CDR3 reads CASSLESSYNEQFF. CDR3 coding DNA: TGTGCCAGCAGCTTAGAAAGCTCCTACAATGAGCAGTTCTTC. This chain connects TRBV27 to TRBJ2-1; D unresolved. Trimming pared 6 bases from V and 0 bases from J, leaving 9 bases between. The length of the CDR3 is 14 residues. Germline CDR1 is MNHEY and CDR2 is SMNVEV (reference sequence).

This chain joins TRBV7-2 and TRBJ1-5; D is unclear. Germline assignment: CDR1 SGHTA and CDR2 FQGNSA. V was shortened by 1 base and J by 1 base, with 5 bases between the two germline ends. The CDR3 is 14 residues long. The CDR3 reads CASSLGYSNQPQHF. The CDR3 nucleotides read TGTGCCAGCAGCTTAGGTTACAGCAATCAGCCCCAGCATTTT. The full variable domain, with the rest looked up from reference TRBV7-2 and TRBJ1-5, is GAGVSQSPSNKVTEKGKDVELRCDPISGHTALYWYRQSLGQGLEFLIYFQGNSAPDKSGLPSDRFSAERTGGSVSTLTIQRTQQEDSAVYLCASSLGYSNQPQHFGDGTRLSIL.

V gene TRBV2 combines with J gene TRBJ1-6, with TRBD1 matching over 7 bases. Per the germline V gene, CDR1 is SNHLY and CDR2 is FYNNEI. The CDR3 covers 15 residues. The V segment lost 8 bases and the J segment 6 bases; nucleotides outside the gene matches: 10. The CDR3 loop reads CASRSTGVINSPLHF. In DNA, the CDR3 is TGTGCCAGCCGCTCCACAGGGGTAATTAATTCACCCCTCCACTTT.

This chain links TRBV11-2 with TRBJ2-7; unclear D gene. V was clipped by 3 bases and J by 5 bases, with 17 bases between them. Germline CDR1 and CDR2: SGHAT and FQNNGV. This CDR3 contains 15 residues. The CDR3 is CASSFVAVWNHEQYF. The CDR3 DNA reads as TGTGCCAGCAGCTTTGTAGCAGTATGGAACCACGAGCAGTACTTC.

The chain joins TRBV4-2 to TRBJ1-2; 9 nucleotides match TRBD1. Germline V CDR1 and CDR2: LGHNA, YNFKEQ. Germline trimming cut 2 bases from V and 4 bases from J; bases unmatched to any gene: 8. The CDR3 loop spans 16 amino acids. This CDR3 is CASSQSDRGNSYGYTF. The CDR3 DNA reads TGTGCCAGCAGCCAATCAGACAGGGGGAATTCCTATGGCTACACCTTC.

This clone was recorded only once. J is TRBJ2-7 and V is TRBV5-4, with a weak D call TRBD2 (6 bases). The CDR3 is 14 residues long. Germline V gene data show CDR1 as SGHNT and CDR2 as YYREEE (reference sequence). The germline V and J ends were trimmed by 3 bases and 3 bases, with 13 bases remaining between them. The CDR3 region has the DNA TGTGCCAGCAGCTCGGGTACTAGCCTCTACGAGCAGTACTTC. It yields the protein CASSSGTSLYEQYF.

This sequence joins TRBV14 and TRBJ2-3; D is unclear. Germline V lookup: CDR1 SGHDN, CDR2 FVKESK. The V end lost 1 base, the J end lost 8 bases, and 10 bases lay between the germline ends. The CDR3 totals 13 residues. The CDR3 nucleotides read TGTGCCAGCAGCCAAGTTTTTGGTGGTACGCAGTATTTT. The encoded protein is CASSQVFGGTQYF.

In its sample, this clone was seen once. The chain is built from TRBV4-3 and TRBJ1-1; D may be TRBD1 (5 bases). Trimming pared 0 bases from V and 0 bases from J, leaving 8 bases between. Germline CDR1 and CDR2: LGHNA and YSLEER. This CDR3 contains 15 residues. The CDR3 reads CASSQDGGLNTEAFF. DNA of the CDR3: TGCGCCAGCAGCCAAGATGGGGGACTGAACACTGAAGCTTTCTTT.

This chain links TRBV6-5 with TRBJ1-5, with 7 bases that match TRBD1. After removal of 8 bases from V and 3 bases from J, the junction contained 1 base not matched to a gene. The germline V gene encodes CDR1 MNHEY and CDR2 SVGAGI. This CDR3 comprises 12 residues. CDR3 region: CASGQDNQPQHF. The CDR3 DNA sequence: TGTGCCAGCGGACAGGACAATCAGCCCCAGCATTTT.

The chain employs TRBV7-2 and TRBJ2-5, with D tentatively TRBD2 (6 bases). The length of the CDR3 is 14 residues. The V and J ends lost 1 base and 5 bases respectively, with 11 bases between them. Germline V gene sequence: CDR1 SGHTA, CDR2 FQGNSA. The CDR3 here is CASSLGGGSETQYF. The CDR3 DNA sequence: TGTGCCAGCAGCTTAGGGGGAGGATCGGAGACCCAGTACTTC.

The chain employs TRBV29-1 and TRBJ2-1; 9 bases agree with TRBD2. Germline V gene sequence: CDR1 SQVTM, CDR2 ANQGSEA. CDR3 length equals 13 residues. V shed 5 bases and J 3 bases; nucleotides not matched to a gene: 2. For the CDR3, the DNA is TGCAGCGTTAGACTAGCGGACTACAATGAGCAGTTCTTC. This translates into CSVRLADYNEQFF.

This clone was seen only a few times. The chain has TRBV7-2 and TRBJ1-6, with a weak D call TRBD1 (5 bases). Germline V lookup: CDR1 SGHTA, CDR2 FQGNSA. The CDR3 contains 14 residues. V lost 2 bases and J 10 bases, leaving 12 bases between the germline ends. CDR3 sequence: CASSLQGDGSPLHF. The CDR3 DNA is TGTGCCAGCAGCTTACAGGGAGATGGCTCACCCCTCCACTTT.

The J gene is TRBJ1-6, the V gene TRBV6-4; 7 positions match TRBD1. This CDR3 has 17 amino acids. The J segment lost 2 bases and the V segment lost 6 bases, leaving 10 bases of the junction unmatched. CDR1 and CDR2 (germline): MRHNA, SNTAGT. CDR3 protein: CASSPQQGFAYNSPLHF. The CDR3 region has the DNA TGTGCCAGCAGCCCCCAACAGGGGTTCGCCTATAATTCACCCCTCCACTTT.

The chain joins TRBV9 to TRBJ1-4; D might be TRBD1 (5 bases). Germline-derived CDR1 and CDR2 are SGDLS and YYNGEE. The V gene lost 3 bases and the J gene lost 10 bases, with 22 bases spanning the gap. The CDR3 has 16 residues. In DNA, the CDR3 is TGTGCCAGCAGCGGGGCTCGTGAAGGGGAGGTGGGAAAACTGTTTTTT. This gives the protein CASSGAREGEVGKLFF.

The CDR3 loop is CASSQGQPADTQYF. Here the CDR3 DNA reads TGTGCCAGCAGCCAGGGACAGCCGGCAGATACGCAGTATTTT. This sequence joins TRBV5-5 and TRBJ2-3, with 7 bases lining up with TRBD1. Trimming at V came to 4 bases and at J to 4 bases, leaving 6 bases not matched to a gene. The germline gives CDR1 SGHKS, CDR2 YYEKEE (reference sequence). The CDR3 totals 14 residues.

This chain uses TRBV7-2 with TRBJ1-1; D call uncertain. The V end lost 1 base, the J end lost 1 base, and 13 bases lay between the germline ends. This CDR3 is built from 16 residues. The V gene's germline CDR1 is SGHTA and CDR2 FQGNSA. CDR3 loop: CASSLGGGEANTEAFF. In DNA form, the CDR3 reads TGTGCCAGCAGCTTAGGGGGTGGGGAGGCGAACACTGAAGCTTTCTTT.

The count of this clone is one. The chain joins TRBV30 to TRBJ1-5; 11 bases map to TRBD1. The CDR3 totals 13 residues. The J segment lost 6 bases and the V segment lost 4 bases, leaving 2 bases of the junction unmatched. Germline CDR1 GTSNPN, CDR2 SVGIG (reference sequence). The CDR3 DNA reads TGTGCCTGGACAGGGACAGGGGGTCAGCCCCAGCATTTT. Its protein product is CAWTGTGGQPQHF. The whole variable domain, filled in from reference TRBV30 and TRBJ1-5, reads SQTIHQWPATLVQPVGSPLSLECTVEGTSNPNLYWYRQAAGRGLQLLFYSVGIGQISSEVPQNLSASRPQDRQFILSSKKLLLSDSGFYLCAWTGTGGQPQHFGDGTRLSIL.

This chain links TRBV7-3 with TRBJ1-6; D unclear. CDR3 length: 14 residues. Trimming stripped 5 bases from V and 5 bases from J, with 10 bases between. Germline assignment: CDR1 SGHTA and CDR2 FQGTGA. CDR3: CASSRAADNSPLHF. As DNA, the CDR3 is TGTGCCAGCAGCCGGGCGGCAGATAATTCACCCCTCCACTTT.

V and J are TRBV27 and TRBJ2-1; D perhaps matches TRBD2 (5 bases). V was pared by 8 bases and J by 6 bases, with 14 bases between. Germline V gene data show CDR1 as MNHEY and CDR2 as SMNVEV (reference sequence). The CDR3 sequence is 13 residues long. The CDR3 is CASSSAGGNEQFF. The CDR3 DNA follows: TGTGCCAGCTCCTCCGCAGGAGGCAATGAGCAGTTCTTC.

The chain has TRBV25-1 and TRBJ1-3; D not certain. The germline CDR1 and CDR2 sequences are MGHDK and SYGVNS. V was pared by 5 bases and J by 2 bases, with 4 bases between. This CDR3 region has 12 residues. The CDR3 is CASSIPGNTIYF. Written as DNA, the CDR3 is TGTGCCAGCAGTATACCTGGAAACACCATATATTTT.